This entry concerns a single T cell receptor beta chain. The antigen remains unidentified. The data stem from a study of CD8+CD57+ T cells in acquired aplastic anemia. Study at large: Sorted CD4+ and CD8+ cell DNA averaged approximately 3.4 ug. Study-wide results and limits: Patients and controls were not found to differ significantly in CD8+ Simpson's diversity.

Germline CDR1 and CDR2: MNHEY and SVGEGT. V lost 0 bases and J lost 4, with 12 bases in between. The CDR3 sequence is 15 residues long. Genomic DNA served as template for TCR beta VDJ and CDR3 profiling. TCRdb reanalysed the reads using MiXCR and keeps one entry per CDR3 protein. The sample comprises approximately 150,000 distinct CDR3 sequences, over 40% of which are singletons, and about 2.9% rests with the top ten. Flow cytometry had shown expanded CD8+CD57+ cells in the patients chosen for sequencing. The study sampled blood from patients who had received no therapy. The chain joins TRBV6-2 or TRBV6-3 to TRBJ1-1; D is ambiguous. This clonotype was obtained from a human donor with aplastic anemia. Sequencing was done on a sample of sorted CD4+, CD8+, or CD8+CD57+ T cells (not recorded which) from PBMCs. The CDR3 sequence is CASSYSKGPGTEAFF. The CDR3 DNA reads TGTGCCAGCAGTTACTCGAAGGGTCCCGGCACTGAAGCTTTCTTT.